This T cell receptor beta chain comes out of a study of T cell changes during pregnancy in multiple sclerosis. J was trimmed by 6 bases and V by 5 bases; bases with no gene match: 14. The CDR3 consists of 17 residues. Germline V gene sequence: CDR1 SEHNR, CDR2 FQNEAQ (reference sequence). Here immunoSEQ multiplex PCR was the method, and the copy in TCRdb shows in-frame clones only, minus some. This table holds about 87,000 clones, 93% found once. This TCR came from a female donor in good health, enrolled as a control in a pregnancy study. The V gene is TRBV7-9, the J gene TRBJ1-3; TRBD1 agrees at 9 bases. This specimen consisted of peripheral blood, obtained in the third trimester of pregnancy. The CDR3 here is CASSDKVGGDRANTIYF. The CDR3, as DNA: TGTGCCAGCAGCGATAAGGTTGGCGGGGACAGGGCAAACACCATATATTTT.